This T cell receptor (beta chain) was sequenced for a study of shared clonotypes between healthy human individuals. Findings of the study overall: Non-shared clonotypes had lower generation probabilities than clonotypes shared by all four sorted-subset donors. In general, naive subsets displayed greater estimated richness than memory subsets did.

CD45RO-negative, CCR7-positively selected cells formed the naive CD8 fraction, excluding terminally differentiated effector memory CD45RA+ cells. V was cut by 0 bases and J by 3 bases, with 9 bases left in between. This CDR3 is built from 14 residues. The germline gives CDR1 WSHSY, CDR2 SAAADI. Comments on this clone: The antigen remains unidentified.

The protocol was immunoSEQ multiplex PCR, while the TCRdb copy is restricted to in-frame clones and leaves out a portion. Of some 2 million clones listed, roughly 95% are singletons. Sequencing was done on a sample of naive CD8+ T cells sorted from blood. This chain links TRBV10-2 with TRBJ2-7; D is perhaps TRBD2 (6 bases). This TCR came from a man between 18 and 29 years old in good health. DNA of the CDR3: TGCGCCAGCAGTGAGTCTGGGGGGTACTACGAGCAGTACTTC. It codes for CASSESGGYYEQYF.